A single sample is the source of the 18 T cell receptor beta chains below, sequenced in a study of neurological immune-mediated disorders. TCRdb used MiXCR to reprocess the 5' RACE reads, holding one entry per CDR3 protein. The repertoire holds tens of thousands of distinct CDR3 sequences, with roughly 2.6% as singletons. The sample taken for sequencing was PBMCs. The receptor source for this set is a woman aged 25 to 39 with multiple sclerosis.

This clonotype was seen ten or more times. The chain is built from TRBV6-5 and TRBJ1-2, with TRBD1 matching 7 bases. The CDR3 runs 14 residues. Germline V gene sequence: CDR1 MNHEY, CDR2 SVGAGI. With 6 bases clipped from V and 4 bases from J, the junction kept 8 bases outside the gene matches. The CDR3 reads CASSLLQGSYGYTF. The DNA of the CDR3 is TGTGCCAGCAGCTTACTACAGGGGAGCTATGGCTACACCTTC.

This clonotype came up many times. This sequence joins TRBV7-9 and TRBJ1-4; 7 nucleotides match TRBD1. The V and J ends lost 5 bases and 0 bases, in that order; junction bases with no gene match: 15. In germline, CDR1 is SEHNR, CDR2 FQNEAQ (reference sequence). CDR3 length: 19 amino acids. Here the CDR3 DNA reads TGTGCCAGCAGCCTCCGGGACAGAGCAGGTCATGCAACTAATGAAAAACTGTTTTTT. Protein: CASSLRDRAGHATNEKLFF. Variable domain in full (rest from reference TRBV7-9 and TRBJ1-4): DTGVSQNPRHKITKRGQNVTFRCDPISEHNRLYWYRQTLGQGPEFLTYFQNEAQLEKSRLLSDRFSAERPKGSFSTLEIQRTEQGDSAMYLCASSLRDRAGHATNEKLFFGSGTQLSVL.

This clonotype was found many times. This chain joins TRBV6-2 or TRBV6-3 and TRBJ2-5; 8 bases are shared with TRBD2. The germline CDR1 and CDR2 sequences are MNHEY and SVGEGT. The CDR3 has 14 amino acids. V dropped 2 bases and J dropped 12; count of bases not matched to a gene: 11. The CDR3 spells CASSYLRLAPGEYF. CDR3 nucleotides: TGTGCCAGCAGTTACCTGAGACTAGCGCCGGGGGAGTACTTC.

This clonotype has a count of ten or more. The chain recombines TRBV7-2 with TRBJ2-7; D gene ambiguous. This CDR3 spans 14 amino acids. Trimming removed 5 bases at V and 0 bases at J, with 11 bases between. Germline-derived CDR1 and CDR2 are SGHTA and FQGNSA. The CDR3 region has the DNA TGTGCCAGCAGCCCCGGGTTAGCCTCCTACGAGCAGTACTTC. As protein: CASSPGLASYEQYF.

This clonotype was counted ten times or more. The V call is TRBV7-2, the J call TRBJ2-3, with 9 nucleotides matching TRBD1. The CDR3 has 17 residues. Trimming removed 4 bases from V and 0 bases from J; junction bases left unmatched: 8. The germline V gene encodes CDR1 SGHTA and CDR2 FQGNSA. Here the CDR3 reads CASSWGQGVRSTDTQYF. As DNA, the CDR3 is TGTGCCAGCAGCTGGGGACAGGGAGTACGAAGCACAGATACGCAGTATTTT.

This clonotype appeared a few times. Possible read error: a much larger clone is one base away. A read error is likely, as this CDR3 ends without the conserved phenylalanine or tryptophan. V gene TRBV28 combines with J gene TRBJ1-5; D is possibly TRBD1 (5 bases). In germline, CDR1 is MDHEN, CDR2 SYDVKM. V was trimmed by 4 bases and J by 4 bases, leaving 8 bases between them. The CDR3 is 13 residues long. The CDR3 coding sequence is TGTGCCAGCAGTTACCGGGGGAATCAGCCCCAGCATTGT. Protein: CASSYRGNQPQHC.

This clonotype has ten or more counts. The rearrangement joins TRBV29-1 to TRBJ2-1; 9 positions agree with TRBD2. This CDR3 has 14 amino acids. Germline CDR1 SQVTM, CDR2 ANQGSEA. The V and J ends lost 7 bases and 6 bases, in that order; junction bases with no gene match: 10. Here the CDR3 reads CSAQRLAESNEQFF. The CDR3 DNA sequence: TGCAGCGCCCAAAGACTAGCGGAGTCCAATGAGCAGTTCTTC.

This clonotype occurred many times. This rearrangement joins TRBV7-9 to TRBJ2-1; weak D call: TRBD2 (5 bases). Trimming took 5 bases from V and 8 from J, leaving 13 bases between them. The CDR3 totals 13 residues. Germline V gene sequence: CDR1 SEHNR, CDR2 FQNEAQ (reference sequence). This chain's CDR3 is CASSPRTGDEQFF. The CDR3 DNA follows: TGTGCCAGCAGCCCCAGGACTGGCGATGAGCAGTTCTTC.

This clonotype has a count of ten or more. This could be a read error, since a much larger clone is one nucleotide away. In nucleotides, the CDR3 is TGCGCCAGCAGCCAAGAGCAGGGCAATAACACCGGGGAGCTGTTTTTT. Protein: CASSQEQGNNTGELFF. This sequence joins TRBV4-3 and TRBJ2-2; D is perhaps TRBD1 (5 bases). This CDR3 region has 16 residues. The germline V gene has CDR1 LGHNA and CDR2 YSLEER. Trimming stripped 0 bases from V and 2 bases from J, with 10 bases between.

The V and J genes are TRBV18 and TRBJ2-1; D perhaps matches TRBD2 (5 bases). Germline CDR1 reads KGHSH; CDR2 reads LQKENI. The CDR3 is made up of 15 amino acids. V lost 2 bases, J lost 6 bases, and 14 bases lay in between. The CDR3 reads CASSPVEVSGNEQFF. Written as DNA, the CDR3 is TGTGCCAGCTCACCAGTGGAGGTGTCGGGCAATGAGCAGTTCTTC.

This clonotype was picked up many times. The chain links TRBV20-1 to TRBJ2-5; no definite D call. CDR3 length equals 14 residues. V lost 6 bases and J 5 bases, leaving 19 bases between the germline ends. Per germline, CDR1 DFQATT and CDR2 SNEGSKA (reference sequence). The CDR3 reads CSAPPGYLGETQYF. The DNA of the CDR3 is TGCAGTGCCCCCCCTGGGTACCTTGGGGAGACCCAGTACTTC.

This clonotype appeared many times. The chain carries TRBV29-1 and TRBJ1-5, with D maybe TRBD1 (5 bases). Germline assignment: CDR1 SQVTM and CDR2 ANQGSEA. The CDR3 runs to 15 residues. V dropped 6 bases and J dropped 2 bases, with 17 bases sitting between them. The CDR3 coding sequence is TGCAGCGTGTCCCAGGGACTCCTTGGCAATCAGCCCCAGCATTTT. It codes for CSVSQGLLGNQPQHF.

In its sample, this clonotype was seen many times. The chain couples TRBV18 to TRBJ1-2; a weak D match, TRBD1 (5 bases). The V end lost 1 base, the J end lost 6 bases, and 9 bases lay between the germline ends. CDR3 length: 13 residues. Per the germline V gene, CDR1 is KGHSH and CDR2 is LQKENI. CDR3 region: CASSPQGTNGYTF. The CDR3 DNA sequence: TGTGCCAGCTCACCACAGGGGACCAATGGCTACACCTTC.

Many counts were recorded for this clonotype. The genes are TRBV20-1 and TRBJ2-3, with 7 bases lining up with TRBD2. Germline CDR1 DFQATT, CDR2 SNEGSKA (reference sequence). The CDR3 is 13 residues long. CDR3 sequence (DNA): TGCAGCCTAGCGGCCCGAAGGGTAGATACGCAGTATTTT. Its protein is CSLAARRVDTQYF.

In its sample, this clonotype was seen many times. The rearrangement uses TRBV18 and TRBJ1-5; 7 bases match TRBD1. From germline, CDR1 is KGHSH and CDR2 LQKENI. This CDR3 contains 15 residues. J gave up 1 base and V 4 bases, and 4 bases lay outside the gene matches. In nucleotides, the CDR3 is TGTGCCAGCTCACTGGGGACAGCAAGCAATCAGCCCCAGCATTTT. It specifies CASSLGTASNQPQHF.

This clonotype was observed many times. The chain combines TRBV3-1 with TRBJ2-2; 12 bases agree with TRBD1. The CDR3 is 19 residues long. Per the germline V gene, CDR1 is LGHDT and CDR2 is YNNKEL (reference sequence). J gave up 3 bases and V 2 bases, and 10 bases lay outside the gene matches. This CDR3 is CASSQPWDRGRFDTGELFF. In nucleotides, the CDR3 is TGTGCCAGCAGCCAACCTTGGGACAGGGGGCGATTCGACACCGGGGAGCTGTTTTTT.

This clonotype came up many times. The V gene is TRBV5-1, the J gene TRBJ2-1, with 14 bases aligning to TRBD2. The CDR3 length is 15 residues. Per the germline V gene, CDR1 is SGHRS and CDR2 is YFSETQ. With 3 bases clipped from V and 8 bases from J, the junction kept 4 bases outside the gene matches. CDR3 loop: CASSSGLAGVDEQFF. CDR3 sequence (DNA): TGCGCCAGCAGCTCGGGACTAGCGGGAGTAGATGAGCAGTTCTTC. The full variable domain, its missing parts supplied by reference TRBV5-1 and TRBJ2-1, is KAGVTQTPRYLIKTRGQQVTLSCSPISGHRSVSWYQQTPGQGLQFLFEYFSETQRNKGNFPGRFSGRQFSNSRSEMNVSTLELGDSALYLCASSSGLAGVDEQFFGPGTRLTVL.

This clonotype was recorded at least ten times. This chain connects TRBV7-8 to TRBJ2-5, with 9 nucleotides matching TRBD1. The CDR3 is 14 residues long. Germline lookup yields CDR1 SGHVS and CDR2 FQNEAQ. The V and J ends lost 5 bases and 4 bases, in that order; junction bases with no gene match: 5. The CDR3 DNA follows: TGTGCCAGCAGCAAGACAGGGGGTGGAGAGACCCAGTACTTC. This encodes CASSKTGGGETQYF.